One sample yielded the 3 T cell receptor beta chains listed below, sequenced in a study of CD8+ T cells in alopecia areata. Extraction of RNA preceded its reverse transcription into cDNA, which served as the sequencing template. Only in-frame clones appear in the TCRdb table, and some are missing; sequencing was by immunoSEQ multiplex PCR. The sample shows fewer than 250,000 clones, 40% to 55% of them seen only once. Treatment defined: oral pan-JAK inhibitor, 5-10 mg twice daily. The source was CD4+ T cells sorted from blood, collected between weeks 36 and 40, from a patient treated with tofacitinib. The receptor set was obtained from a human donor with alopecia areata.

The chain couples TRBV5-1 to TRBJ2-5; D not certain. The CDR3 length is 11 residues. Germline V gene data show CDR1 as SGHRS and CDR2 as YFSETQ. V shed 3 bases and J shed 4 bases, with 4 bases lying between them. CDR3 in DNA: TGCGCCAGCAGCTCTTCAGAGACCCAGTACTTC. Translation gives CASSSSETQYF.

This clone was counted only a few times. V gene TRBV5-1 combines with J gene TRBJ2-3, with 11 bases identical to TRBD2. V lost 4 bases to trimming and J lost 2 bases; unmatched junction nucleotides: 3. The germline V gene has CDR1 SGHRS and CDR2 YFSETQ. The CDR3 length is 15 residues. CDR3: CASSLLAGVTDTQYF. The CDR3 DNA sequence: TGCGCCAGCAGCCTACTAGCGGGGGTCACAGATACGCAGTATTTT.

The chain is built from TRBV21-1 and TRBJ2-7; the table's D call of TRBD1 was not tested on the DNA. TRBV21-1 constitutes a pseudogene. The CDR3 is made up of 13 amino acids. The CDR3 protein is CATQGQATYEQYF. CDR3 bases: TGTGCCACCCAGGGGCAGGCCACCTACGAGCAGTACTTC.